These 5 T cell receptor beta chains were sequenced from one sample in a study of blood T cell repertoires in COVID-19. Measured with immunoSEQ multiplex PCR; TCRdb has only the in-frame clones, and not every one. The sample lists 150,000 to 200,000 clones, under 80% occurring once. Sequencing used peripheral blood. These TCRs come from a woman aged 80 or over with acute or convalescent COVID-19.

The chain recombines TRBV29-1 with TRBJ1-2; D call uncertain. Per germline, CDR1 SQVTM and CDR2 ANQGSEA. The V end was cut by 2 bases, the J end by 9 bases, with 19 bases between. The CDR3 extends over 14 amino acids. The CDR3 region has the DNA TGCAGCGTTGAAACCCCGGGGAGGTCTATGAGCTACACCTTC. Translating gives CSVETPGRSMSYTF.

The chain uses TRBV27 and TRBJ2-7; tentative D call: TRBD2 (5 bases). This CDR3 has 14 residues. Looked up from germline, CDR1 is MNHEY and CDR2 is SMNVEV (reference sequence). The V and J ends lost 5 bases and 2 bases respectively, with 13 bases between them. The CDR3 loop is CASSGLGSAYEQYF. CDR3 nucleotides: TGTGCCAGCAGTGGTTTAGGGAGTGCCTACGAGCAGTACTTC.

The rearrangement links TRBV5-4 to TRBJ2-7; D might be TRBD1 (6 bases). V dropped 4 bases and J dropped 2 bases, with 19 bases sitting between them. The V gene's germline CDR1 is SGHNT and CDR2 YYREEE (reference sequence). CDR3 length equals 16 residues. The CDR3 protein is CASSPKARTAPYEQYF. The CDR3 DNA follows: TGTGCCAGCAGCCCGAAGGCGAGGACAGCCCCCTACGAGCAGTACTTC.

This clone was seen a single time. DNA of the CDR3: TGCAGTGCTAGTGCGAGTGGGCTAGCGGGGAGCTCCTACGAGCAGTACTTC. It yields the protein CSASASGLAGSSYEQYF. The chain has TRBV20-1 and TRBJ2-7; TRBD2 matches 9 bases. Germline-derived CDR1 and CDR2 are DFQATT and SNEGSKA (reference sequence). CDR3 length: 17 residues. J was trimmed by 0 bases and V by 3 bases; bases with no gene match: 12.

The chain joins TRBV5-1 to TRBJ2-4, with D possibly matching TRBD2 (6 bases). Trimming took 1 base from V and 5 from J, leaving 13 bases between them. The germline CDR1 and CDR2 sequences are SGHRS and YFSETQ. The CDR3 is 15 amino acids. In DNA form, the CDR3 reads TGCGCCAGCAGCTTGTCGGGAGTATCTGAAAACATTCAGTACTTC. This encodes CASSLSGVSENIQYF.